This T cell receptor (beta chain) comes out of a study of blood T cell repertoires in COVID-19. The CDR3 is made up of 14 amino acids. Germline V gives CDR1 MDHEN, CDR2 SYDVKM. The V and J ends lost 5 bases and 0 bases respectively, with 8 bases between them. This clone was seen once. TCRdb's table, derived via immunoSEQ multiplex PCR, lists solely in-frame clones and lacks some. Of about 23,000 clones in the sample, about nine tenths were seen once. Specimen: peripheral blood. V gene TRBV28 combines with J gene TRBJ1-5, with D uncertain. The source of this sequence is an elderly woman with active or convalescent COVID-19. The CDR3 loop is CASSRRSSNQPQHF. The DNA for the CDR3 is TGTGCCAGCAGTCGGCGGTCTAGCAATCAGCCCCAGCATTTT.